This TCR beta chain originates from a study of blood T cell repertoires in COVID-19. As for the study in general: Nucleic acid was either cDNA or gDNA, and it came from T cells, B-cell-depleted T cells, or PBMCs.

TCRdb's copy holds only in-frame clones and misses some; the assay was immunoSEQ multiplex PCR. The sample contains hundreds of thousands of clones, approximately 90% of which appear only once. Germline CDR1 reads MNHEY; CDR2 reads SVGAGI. V was pared by 6 bases and J by 10 bases, with 15 bases between. The CDR3 contains 13 residues. The sequence derives from a man between 45 and 60 years old with acute or convalescent COVID-19. The source material was peripheral blood. The chain joins TRBV6-5 to TRBJ1-4; D not certain. The CDR3 DNA follows: TGTGCCAGCAGCCCCCTCGGGGAGGGAAAACTGTTTTTT. Its protein product is CASSPLGEGKLFF.